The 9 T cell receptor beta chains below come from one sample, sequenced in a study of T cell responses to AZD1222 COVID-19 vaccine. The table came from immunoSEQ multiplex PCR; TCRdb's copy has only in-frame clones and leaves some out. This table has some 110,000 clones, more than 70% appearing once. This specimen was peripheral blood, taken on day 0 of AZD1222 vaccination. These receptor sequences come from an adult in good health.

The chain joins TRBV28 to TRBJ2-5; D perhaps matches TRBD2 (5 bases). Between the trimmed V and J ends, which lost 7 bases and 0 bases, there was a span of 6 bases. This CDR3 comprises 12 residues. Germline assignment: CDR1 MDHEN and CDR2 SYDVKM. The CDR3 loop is CASTADQETQYF. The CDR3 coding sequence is TGTGCCAGCACAGCGGACCAAGAGACCCAGTACTTC.

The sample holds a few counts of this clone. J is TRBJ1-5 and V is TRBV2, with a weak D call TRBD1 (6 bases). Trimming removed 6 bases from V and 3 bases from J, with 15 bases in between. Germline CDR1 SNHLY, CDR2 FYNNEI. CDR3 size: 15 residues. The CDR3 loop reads CASRDGGHSNQPQHF. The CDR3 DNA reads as TGTGCCAGCAGGGACGGGGGACACTCCAATCAGCCCCAGCATTTT.

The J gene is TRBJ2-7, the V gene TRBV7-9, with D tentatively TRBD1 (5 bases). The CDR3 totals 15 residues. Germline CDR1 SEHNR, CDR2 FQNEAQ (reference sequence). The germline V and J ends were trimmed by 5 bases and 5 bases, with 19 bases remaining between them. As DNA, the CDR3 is TGTGCCAGCAGCCCTGGTGGGGCCGGGTCCAACGAGCAGTACTTC. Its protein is CASSPGGAGSNEQYF.

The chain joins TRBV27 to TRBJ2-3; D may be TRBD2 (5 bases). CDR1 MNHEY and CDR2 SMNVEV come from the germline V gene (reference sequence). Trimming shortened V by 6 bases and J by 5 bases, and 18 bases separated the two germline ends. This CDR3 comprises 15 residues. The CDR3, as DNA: TGTGCCAGCAGAACTAGGCCTTACCCGGGAGATACGCAGTATTTT. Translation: CASRTRPYPGDTQYF.

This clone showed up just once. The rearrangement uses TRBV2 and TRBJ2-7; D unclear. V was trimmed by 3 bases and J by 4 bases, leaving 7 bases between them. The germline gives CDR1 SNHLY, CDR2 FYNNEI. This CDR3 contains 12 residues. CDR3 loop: CASSDQIYEQYF. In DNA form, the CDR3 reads TGTGCCAGCAGTGATCAGATTTACGAGCAGTACTTC.

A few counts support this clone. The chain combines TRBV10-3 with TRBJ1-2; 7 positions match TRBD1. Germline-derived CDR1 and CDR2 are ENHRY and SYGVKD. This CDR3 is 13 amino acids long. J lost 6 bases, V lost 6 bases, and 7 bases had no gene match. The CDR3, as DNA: TGTGCCATCAGCGCCACAGGGGTGGATGGCTACACCTTC. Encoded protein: CAISATGVDGYTF.

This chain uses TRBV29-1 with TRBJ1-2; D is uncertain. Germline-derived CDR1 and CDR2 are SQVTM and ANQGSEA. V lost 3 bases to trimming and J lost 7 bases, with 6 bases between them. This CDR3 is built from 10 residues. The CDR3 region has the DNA TGCAGCGTTGAGGAGGGTGGCTACACCTTC. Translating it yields CSVEEGGYTF.

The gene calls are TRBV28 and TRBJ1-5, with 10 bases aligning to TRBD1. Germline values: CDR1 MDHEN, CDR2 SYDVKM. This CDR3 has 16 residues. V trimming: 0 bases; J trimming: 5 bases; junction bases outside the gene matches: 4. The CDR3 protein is CASSLWGQGNDQPQHF. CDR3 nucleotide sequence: TGTGCCAGCAGTTTATGGGGACAGGGGAATGATCAGCCCCAGCATTTT.

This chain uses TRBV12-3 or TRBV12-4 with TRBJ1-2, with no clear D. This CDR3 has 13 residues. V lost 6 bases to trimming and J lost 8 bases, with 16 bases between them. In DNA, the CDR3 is TGTGCCAGCAGCCTCCAGGCCTCGCGGGGCTACACCTTC. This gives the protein CASSLQASRGYTF.